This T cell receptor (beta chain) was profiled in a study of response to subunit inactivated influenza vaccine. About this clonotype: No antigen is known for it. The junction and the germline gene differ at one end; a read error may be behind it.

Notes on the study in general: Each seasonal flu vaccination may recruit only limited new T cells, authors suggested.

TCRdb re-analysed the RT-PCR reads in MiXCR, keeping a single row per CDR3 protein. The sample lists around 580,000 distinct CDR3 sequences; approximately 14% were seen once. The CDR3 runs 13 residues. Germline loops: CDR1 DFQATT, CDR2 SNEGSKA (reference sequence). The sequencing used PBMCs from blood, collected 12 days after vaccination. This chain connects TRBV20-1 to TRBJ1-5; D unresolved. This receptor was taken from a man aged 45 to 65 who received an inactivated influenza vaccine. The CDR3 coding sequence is TGCAGTAGTGCGTATAGTAGCGATCAGCCCCAGCATTTT. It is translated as CSSAYSSDQPQHF.